This T cell receptor beta chain is from a study of T cells in Graves' hyperthyroidism and ophthalmopathy. Looking at the study overall: The blood sample was taken at first diagnosis, before treatment began.

TCR beta CDR3 regions were amplified from RNA. The primer set for the first-round RT-PCR of the TCR CDR3 was HTBI. A single record per CDR3 protein comes from TCRdb applying MiXCR to the multiplex PCR reads. The sample lists hundreds of thousands of distinct CDR3 sequences; roughly 15% were seen once. This CDR3 region has 15 residues. V gave up 3 bases and J gave up 4 bases; unmatched junction bases: 4. Germline V gene sequence: CDR1 MGHRA, CDR2 YSYEKL. This clonotype has ten or more counts. Exclusion followed for patients with uncontrolled infection, other autoimmune disease, pregnancy or lactation. The genes are TRBV4-1 and TRBJ1-4, with TRBD1 matching over 8 bases. Sequenced input: blood. The TCR originated in a woman between 50 and 59 years old with Graves' ophthalmopathy. The CDR3 region has the DNA TGCGCCAGCAGCCAGCCGGACAGGGATAATGAAAAACTGTTTTTT. Protein product: CASSQPDRDNEKLFF.